This T cell receptor (beta chain) was found in a study of shared clonotypes between healthy human individuals. Broader study findings: Some naive CD4 clonotypes, about 5.5%, turned up in common across several donors.

This clone was picked up one time. Its antigen is still unknown. The CDR3 is 15 amino acids. Germline CDR1 and CDR2: MNHEY and SMNVEV (reference sequence). Trimming removed 5 bases from V and 0 bases from J, with 10 bases in between. A split of CD4+ cells into CD45RA+ naive and CD45RA-negative memory subsets was performed. Sorted subsets were amplified in replicate PCRs using 200 ng DNA, roughly 30,000 T cell genomes. Profiled with immunoSEQ multiplex PCR; TCRdb holds only in-frame clones, not every one. The data hold 900,000 to 1,200,000 clones, with 75% to 80% observed a single time. This TCR derives from a man younger than 35 in good health. Some clones in this sample may be carry-over from other donors' samples. J is TRBJ1-4 and V is TRBV27; weak D call: TRBD1 (5 bases). The sequencing sample was made of memory CD4+ T cells from PBMCs. Regarding subset: CD45RA-negative fraction. This chain's CDR3 is CASSRRTPTNEKLFF. CDR3 sequence (DNA): TGTGCCAGCAGTCGAAGGACACCAACTAATGAAAAACTGTTTTTT.